What follows are 25 T cell receptor beta chains derived from one specimen sequenced in a study of Ad26.COV2.S vaccination and SARS-CoV-2 variants. The repertoire was sequenced with immunoSEQ multiplex PCR; TCRdb's copy has only in-frame clones and lacks some. The profile covers about 400,000 clones, with around 89% appearing a single time and about 4% taken by the ten largest. Noted treatment: about 20 received Ad26.COV2.S at low or high dose, single or two shots; several received placebo; per-sample allocation not given. Day 63 after the first injection of vaccine or placebo was the sampling time. Sequencing used peripheral blood, obtained in a trial of Ad26.COV2.S vaccine versus placebo. These receptors all come from a person between 18 and 65 years old who received the Ad26.COV2.S COVID-19 vaccine or a placebo.

This rearrangement joins TRBV27 to TRBJ2-7, with D tentatively TRBD1 (5 bases). The V gene lost 3 bases and the J gene lost 2 bases, with 8 bases spanning the gap. The CDR3 is 13 residues long. Germline V lookup: CDR1 MNHEY, CDR2 SMNVEV (reference sequence). The CDR3 sequence is CASSLQGTYEQYF. The DNA of the CDR3 is TGTGCCAGCAGTTTGCAGGGTACCTACGAGCAGTACTTC.

V and J are TRBV27 and TRBJ1-1; D call uncertain. The CDR3 has 12 residues. V was trimmed by 5 bases and J by 3 bases, leaving 7 bases between them. CDR1 MNHEY and CDR2 SMNVEV come from the germline V gene (reference sequence). The CDR3 reads CASSGVYTEAFF. The CDR3 DNA reads as TGTGCCAGCAGTGGGGTGTACACTGAAGCTTTCTTT.

J is TRBJ1-6 and V is TRBV7-8; D is unclear. CDR3 length equals 15 residues. Germline V gene sequence: CDR1 SGHVS, CDR2 FQNEAQ. V shed 1 base and J shed 10 bases, with 14 bases lying between them. CDR3: CASSLEVPGGSPLHF. The CDR3 DNA follows: TGTGCCAGCAGCTTAGAGGTACCGGGAGGATCACCCCTCCACTTT.

The chain has TRBV19 and TRBJ2-5, with a tentative D call TRBD1 (5 bases). The V gene's germline CDR1 is LNHDA and CDR2 SQIVND (reference sequence). This CDR3 region has 15 residues. Between the trimmed V and J ends, which lost 4 bases and 4 bases, there was a span of 16 bases. The CDR3 DNA reads TGTGCCAGTAGTACCTCAGGGTCGTTGGGAGAGACCCAGTACTTC. This sequence encodes CASSTSGSLGETQYF. Full variable domain (missing parts from reference TRBV19 and TRBJ2-5): DGGITQSPKYLFRKEGQNVTLSCEQNLNHDAMYWYRQDPGQGLRLIYYSQIVNDFQKGDIAEGYSVSREKKESFPLTVTSAQKNPTAFYLCASSTSGSLGETQYFGPGTRLLVL.

V and J are TRBV28 and TRBJ1-4; D might be TRBD1 (6 bases). Germline-derived CDR1 and CDR2 are MDHEN and SYDVKM. CDR3 length equals 13 residues. V lost 11 bases and J 3 bases, leaving 13 bases between the germline ends. CDR3 sequence: CAAGGGANEKLFF. Written as DNA, the CDR3 is TGTGCCGCTGGAGGGGGGGCTAATGAAAAACTGTTTTTT.

For the CDR3, the DNA is TGTGCCAGCAGTTTCCTGGGCACCGGGGAGCTGTTTTTT. Translated, it gives CASSFLGTGELFF. This chain links TRBV12-3 or TRBV12-4 with TRBJ2-2; unclear D gene. The CDR3 spans 13 residues. V dropped 3 bases and J dropped 4 bases, with 6 bases sitting between them.

V and J are TRBV6-2 or TRBV6-3 and TRBJ2-7, with D hard to call. The V gene's germline CDR1 is MNHEY and CDR2 SVGEGT. Trimming stripped 0 bases from V and 1 base from J, with 7 bases between. The CDR3 is made up of 14 amino acids. The CDR3: CASSYSYSSYEQYF. The CDR3 DNA is TGTGCCAGCAGTTACTCGTACAGTTCCTACGAGCAGTACTTC.

This chain connects TRBV24-1 to TRBJ1-5; D is unclear. V was clipped by 9 bases and J by 0 bases, with 5 bases between them. The CDR3 runs 12 residues. The germline gives CDR1 KGHDR, CDR2 SFDVKD. For the CDR3, the DNA is TGTGCCACCCCTCTTAGCAATCAGCCCCAGCATTTT. Amino acids: CATPLSNQPQHF.

This chain joins TRBV6-2 or TRBV6-3 and TRBJ2-5; 7 nucleotides agree with TRBD2. Trimming cost V 4 bases and J 4 bases; bases outside gene matches: 6. CDR1 and CDR2 from the germline V gene are MNHEY and SVGEGT. The CDR3 contains 14 residues. CDR3 bases: TGTGCCAGCAGTTGGGGGTTAGCGGGAGAGACCCAGTACTTC. Residues: CASSWGLAGETQYF.

V usage is TRBV27 and J usage is TRBJ2-2; D uncertain. The CDR3 sequence is 12 residues long. With 0 bases removed from V and 7 bases from J, the gap between germline ends came to 3 bases. The V gene's germline CDR1 is MNHEY and CDR2 SMNVEV (reference sequence). The CDR3 loop reads CASSLSGGELFF. The CDR3 nucleotides are TGTGCCAGCAGTTTATCGGGCGGGGAGCTGTTTTTT.

This chain joins TRBV11-2 and TRBJ1-4; D is ambiguous. CDR1 SGHAT and CDR2 FQNNGV come from the germline V gene. V was pared by 5 bases and J by 7 bases, with 17 bases between. This CDR3 comprises 15 residues. CDR3 protein: CASSRQKSEGEKLFF. DNA of the CDR3: TGTGCCAGCAGCAGACAAAAGTCCGAGGGTGAAAAACTGTTTTTT.

In its sample, this clone was seen once. The chain joins TRBV2 to TRBJ2-2, with TRBD2 matching 8 bases. This CDR3 comprises 19 residues. The ends lost 5 bases at V and 5 bases at J; junction bases unmatched: 19. Germline V gene lookup returns CDR1 SNHLY and CDR2 FYNNEI. CDR3 in amino acids: CASSPSGARGGPRTGELFF. The CDR3 DNA reads TGTGCCAGCAGTCCCTCAGGTGCTCGGGGGGGCCCCAGGACCGGGGAGCTGTTTTTT. Supplemented by reference TRBV2 and TRBJ2-2, the full variable domain reads EPEVTQTPSHQVTQMGQEVILRCVPISNHLYFYWYRQILGQKVEFLVSFYNNEISEKSEIFDDQFSVERPDGSNFTLKIRSTKLEDSAMYFCASSPSGARGGPRTGELFFGEGSRLTVL.

The chain has TRBV6-2 or TRBV6-3 and TRBJ1-1; no firm D call. The CDR3 is 13 amino acids. V gave up 2 bases and J gave up 2 bases, with 6 bases separating them. The germline gives CDR1 MNHEY, CDR2 SVGEGT. The CDR3, as DNA: TGTGCCAGCAGTTACGACGTAAACACTGAAGCTTTCTTT. Its protein is CASSYDVNTEAFF.

The rearrangement links TRBV4-1 to TRBJ2-3; 8 nucleotides agree with TRBD2. The V and J ends lost 4 bases and 4 bases, in that order; junction bases with no gene match: 10. This CDR3 spans 16 amino acids. Germline values: CDR1 MGHRA, CDR2 YSYEKL. The CDR3 bases are TGCGCCAGCAGCCGCCTGCCGGGGACTAGTCCAGATACGCAGTATTTT. The encoded protein is CASSRLPGTSPDTQYF.

This rearrangement joins TRBV7-9 to TRBJ2-7; TRBD1 agrees at 10 bases. Germline CDR1 SEHNR, CDR2 FQNEAQ (reference sequence). CDR3 length: 15 amino acids. Unmatched junction bases numbered 7, after V lost 5 bases and J lost 3 bases. CDR3 amino acids: CASSPGQGSLYEQYF. The DNA of the CDR3 is TGTGCCAGCAGCCCGGGACAGGGGAGCCTCTACGAGCAGTACTTC.

The chain employs TRBV11-2 and TRBJ1-1; D might be TRBD1 (5 bases). Germline CDR1 is SGHAT and CDR2 is FQNNGV. CDR3 size: 16 residues. Trimming left V 1 base short and J 0 bases short, with 12 bases between. In nucleotides, the CDR3 is TGTGCCAGCAGCTTAGGGCAGGGCCTCGTGAACACTGAAGCTTTCTTT. This encodes CASSLGQGLVNTEAFF.

This rearrangement joins TRBV19 to TRBJ2-3, with a tentative D call TRBD1 (6 bases). Germline values: CDR1 LNHDA, CDR2 SQIVND (reference sequence). V lost 5 bases, J lost 4 bases, and 16 bases lay in between. The CDR3 spans 15 residues. The CDR3 coding sequence is TGTGCCAGTAGTCCGGGAACAGGGTACGCAGATACGCAGTATTTT. It codes for CASSPGTGYADTQYF.

This clone was seen a few times. This chain joins TRBV27 and TRBJ1-2; TRBD1 is a possible D gene (6 bases). Germline lookup yields CDR1 MNHEY and CDR2 SMNVEV (reference sequence). This CDR3 has 12 amino acids. V shed 4 bases and J shed 8 bases, with 11 bases lying between them. The CDR3 spells CASSSQGLGYTF. The DNA of the CDR3 is TGTGCCAGCAGTTCTCAGGGGCTCGGCTACACCTTC.

The V gene is TRBV30, the J gene TRBJ2-1; 11 bases are shared with TRBD2. V lost 4 bases, J lost 5 bases, and 4 bases stayed unmatched. This CDR3 is 14 amino acids long. The germline V gene has CDR1 GTSNPN and CDR2 SVGIG (reference sequence). CDR3 in DNA: TGTGCCTGGACTACGGGACTAGCGGACAATGAGCAGTTCTTC. Protein: CAWTTGLADNEQFF.

The V call is TRBV7-2, the J call TRBJ1-2, with 9 bases fitting TRBD1. Germline CDR1 and CDR2: SGHTA and FQGNSA. The CDR3 loop spans 14 amino acids. V dropped 1 base and J dropped 8; count of bases not matched to a gene: 5. CDR3 coding DNA: TGTGCCAGCAGCTTAGACGGGACAGGGCAAGGCTACACCTTC. Translating it yields CASSLDGTGQGYTF.

V usage is TRBV6-5 and J usage is TRBJ2-7; the D call may be TRBD1 or TRBD2 (5 bases each). The CDR3 has 14 amino acids. V lost 10 bases to trimming and J lost 0 bases, with 16 bases between them. CDR1 and CDR2 (germline): MNHEY, SVGAGI. CDR3 nucleotide sequence: TGTGCCACCAGGGCGGCCGGGACCTCCTACGAGCAGTACTTC. As protein: CATRAAGTSYEQYF.

The J gene is TRBJ1-1, the V gene TRBV27, with 7 bases that match TRBD1. V shed 3 bases and J 3 bases; nucleotides not matched to a gene: 13. CDR3 length equals 17 residues. CDR1 is MNHEY and CDR2 is SMNVEV in the germline V gene (reference sequence). The CDR3 here is CASSFVPYRGLYTEAFF. The CDR3 DNA is TGTGCCAGCAGTTTTGTCCCCTACAGGGGTTTATACACTGAAGCTTTCTTT.

The chain is built from TRBV13 and TRBJ2-5; D may be TRBD1 or TRBD2 (6 bases each). The CDR3 consists of 14 residues. Trimming took 1 base from V and 5 from J, leaving 11 bases between them. Germline values: CDR1 PRHDT, CDR2 FYEKMQ (reference sequence). The CDR3 DNA sequence: TGTGCCAGCAGCTTAGTAGGGGGGCTGGAGACCCAGTACTTC. It encodes CASSLVGGLETQYF.

V and J are TRBV6-5 and TRBJ2-5; D ambiguous. Germline V gene data show CDR1 as MNHEY and CDR2 as SVGAGI. This CDR3 comprises 15 residues. Trimming removed 0 bases from V and 0 bases from J, with 8 bases in between. The CDR3 reads CASSYSWRNQETQYF. CDR3 in DNA: TGTGCCAGCAGTTACTCTTGGCGAAACCAAGAGACCCAGTACTTC.

V gene TRBV15 combines with J gene TRBJ1-5; no clear D. V shed 8 bases and J shed 0 bases, with 8 bases lying between them. From germline, CDR1 is LNHNV and CDR2 YYDKDF (reference sequence). The CDR3 covers 13 residues. The CDR3 region has the DNA TGTGCCACCGCAGACTATAGCAATCAGCCCCAGCATTTT. Its translation: CATADYSNQPQHF.